This T cell receptor beta chain is drawn from a study of a mutant IDH1 vaccine in newly diagnosed glioma. This CDR3 is 15 amino acids long. V was trimmed by 0 bases and J by 4 bases, leaving 13 bases between them. Germline CDR1 SEHNR, CDR2 FQNEAQ (reference sequence). Time point denoted: week 47, end of study. Every vaccination contained 300 ug of the mutant IDH1 20-mer peptide and was paired with topical imiquimod. In weeks 1, 3, 5, 7, 11, 15, 19 and 23, patients were vaccinated. Of note for this clone: What it binds is unknown.

Here immunoSEQ multiplex PCR was the method, and the copy in TCRdb shows in-frame clones only, minus some. The sample holds around 65,000 clones, under 85% seen once. The chain employs TRBV7-9 and TRBJ2-7; D may correspond to TRBD1 or TRBD2 (6 bases each). The receptor comes from a young man with glioma. The sample in question was PBMCs, obtained from a glioma patient whose treatment included an IDH1 peptide vaccine. The CDR3, as DNA: TGTGCCAGCAGCTTAGCGGAGGGGGATCGATACGAGCAGTACTTC. Its protein is CASSLAEGDRYEQYF.